This entry lists 24 T cell receptor beta chains sequenced from one sample in a study of OX40 agonist ivuxolimab in advanced cancers. The method was immunoSEQ multiplex PCR; TCRdb's version includes in-frame clones alone and lacks a portion of them. The table shows roughly 100,000 clones, with over 75% occurring only once. The sequenced sample was CD4+ or CD8+ T cells sorted from blood, obtained in a trial of the OX40 agonist ivuxolimab. The receptor source for this set is an adult with an advanced solid tumor such as melanoma, head and neck, liver or kidney cancer.

The genes are TRBV7-2 and TRBJ2-5; D remains ambiguous. Looked up from germline, CDR1 is SGHTA and CDR2 is FQGNSA. The CDR3 is 11 amino acids. Trimming removed 3 bases at V and 1 base at J, with 0 bases between. The DNA of the CDR3 is TGTGCCAGCAGCTTCCAAGAGACCCAGTACTTC. Its translation is CASSFQETQYF.

This sequence joins TRBV30 and TRBJ2-3, with D perhaps matching TRBD1 or TRBD2 (5 bases each). Germline assignment: CDR1 GTSNPN and CDR2 SVGIG (reference sequence). V was cut by 6 bases and J by 1 base, with 14 bases left in between. The CDR3 is made up of 14 amino acids. CDR3: CACANSGRTDTQYF. CDR3 sequence (DNA): TGTGCCTGTGCCAACTCGGGACGCACAGATACGCAGTATTTT.

CDR3 nucleotides: TGTGCCAGCACCGAGGAGCAGGCCCTACGCTACGAGCAGTACTTC. This codes for CASTEEQALRYEQYF. The J gene is TRBJ2-7, the V gene TRBV11-2; D not certain. V gave up 7 bases and J gave up 3 bases, with 19 bases separating them. Germline V gives CDR1 SGHAT, CDR2 FQNNGV. The CDR3 spans 15 residues.

The V gene is TRBV9, the J gene TRBJ2-3; D uncertain. The V and J ends lost 3 bases and 3 bases respectively, with 8 bases between them. The germline gives CDR1 SGDLS, CDR2 YYNGEE. This CDR3 has 13 residues. The CDR3 region is CASSGHFTDTQYF. The CDR3 nucleotides are TGTGCCAGCAGCGGGCACTTTACAGATACGCAGTATTTT.

The chain has TRBV5-1 and TRBJ2-1, with 7 bases matching TRBD2. The junction had 5 bases not matched to a gene; V was cut back by 1 base and J by 7 bases. Germline V CDR1 and CDR2: SGHRS, YFSETQ. CDR3 length: 14 amino acids. CDR3 in DNA: TGCGCCAGCAGCTTGCTCCAGGGAGGGAATGAGCAGTTCTTC. It is translated as CASSLLQGGNEQFF.

The DNA of the CDR3 is TGTGCCAGCAGCGGGGGGATCGGGGAGCTGTTTTTT. Translated, it gives CASSGGIGELFF. V gene TRBV7-6 combines with J gene TRBJ2-2; D perhaps matches TRBD2 (6 bases). The V end was cut by 5 bases, the J end by 7 bases, with 8 bases between. The CDR3 runs to 12 residues. CDR1 is SGHVS, CDR2 FNYEAQ, per germline.

V usage is TRBV14 and J usage is TRBJ2-1; the D is unclear. The germline V gene has CDR1 SGHDN and CDR2 FVKESK. This CDR3 has 17 amino acids. The V end was cut by 6 bases, the J end by 8 bases, with 26 bases between. The CDR3 here is CASSPRSISSFMDEQFF. The CDR3 nucleotides are TGTGCCAGCAGTCCCCGCTCAATTTCGTCGTTTATGGATGAGCAGTTCTTC.

The V and J genes are TRBV15 and TRBJ2-2; D unresolved. There are 14 residues in the CDR3. The germline V and J ends were trimmed by 0 bases and 5 bases, with 7 bases remaining between them. Germline V gene lookup returns CDR1 LNHNV and CDR2 YYDKDF (reference sequence). The CDR3 DNA is TGTGCCACCAGCAGAGAGTTCGAGACCGGGGAGCTGTTTTTT. Protein sequence: CATSREFETGELFF.

V usage is TRBV7-2 and J usage is TRBJ1-3, with TRBD1 as a possible D gene (6 bases). CDR1 is SGHTA and CDR2 is FQGNSA in the germline V gene. CDR3 length: 17 residues. Trimming left V 5 bases short and J 1 base short, with 18 bases between. In nucleotides, the CDR3 is TGTGCCAGCAGCCAACCCACAGGGAGGCTTTCTGGAAACACCATATATTTT. Its protein is CASSQPTGRLSGNTIYF.

The chain couples TRBV5-8 to TRBJ2-1, with D perhaps matching TRBD2 (6 bases). CDR3 length equals 12 residues. V lost 3 bases and J lost 9, with 10 bases in between. Germline lookup yields CDR1 SGHTS and CDR2 YDEGEE. CDR3 DNA sequence: TGTGCCAGCAGCTGGGGACTGGCTGAGCAGTTCTTC. Amino acids: CASSWGLAEQFF.

The V and J genes are TRBV29-1 and TRBJ2-1, with 7 bases lining up with TRBD1. Per germline, CDR1 SQVTM and CDR2 ANQGSEA. Trimming cost V 3 bases and J 2 bases; bases outside gene matches: 7. This CDR3 region has 15 residues. The CDR3 DNA follows: TGCAGCGTTGAGCACAGGGGTTGGCCCTACAATGAGCAGTTCTTC. The encoded protein is CSVEHRGWPYNEQFF.

The chain couples TRBV2 to TRBJ1-3; no firm D call. The CDR3 runs 14 residues. Germline values: CDR1 SNHLY, CDR2 FYNNEI. Trimming cost V 6 bases and J 2 bases, with 11 bases left between them. CDR3 residues: CASSGDVTGNTIYF. CDR3 coding DNA: TGTGCCAGCAGCGGGGATGTGACTGGAAACACCATATATTTT.

The chain combines TRBV2 with TRBJ2-5; D is uncertain. The CDR3 extends over 13 amino acids. Germline V lookup: CDR1 SNHLY, CDR2 FYNNEI. The ends were cut back, 4 bases at V and 1 base at J, with 7 bases in the middle. In nucleotides, the CDR3 is TGTGCCAGCAGTGTTTCCCGCCAAGAGACCCAGTACTTC. It specifies CASSVSRQETQYF.

The V and J genes are TRBV6-1 and TRBJ1-5, with D hard to call. Germline CDR1 and CDR2: MNHNS and SASEGT. The CDR3 contains 14 residues. V was cut by 4 bases and J by 3 bases, with 10 bases left in between. The CDR3 nucleotides read TGTGCCAGCAGTGGATCCGGGCTCAATCAGCCCCAGCATTTT. Its translation: CASSGSGLNQPQHF.

The rearrangement uses TRBV29-1 and TRBJ1-1; the match to TRBD1 covers 8 bases. Germline V gene data show CDR1 as SQVTM and CDR2 as ANQGSEA. The V gene end was trimmed by 4 bases and the J gene end by 2 bases; junction bases not matched to a gene: 3. The CDR3 loop spans 13 amino acids. DNA of the CDR3: TGCAGCGTTGCAGGGGGCGTTAACACTGAAGCTTTCTTT. It is translated as CSVAGGVNTEAFF.

This rearrangement joins TRBV4-3 to TRBJ2-3, with D uncertain. The germline V and J ends were trimmed by 0 bases and 2 bases, with 9 bases remaining between them. The CDR3 runs 15 residues. Germline CDR1 reads LGHNA; CDR2 reads YSLEER. CDR3 sequence (DNA): TGCGCCAGCAGCCAAGATTTGGAAAACACAGATACGCAGTATTTT. It is translated as CASSQDLENTDTQYF.

This clone was seen only a few times. The chain has TRBV14 and TRBJ2-7, with 8 nucleotides matching TRBD2. CDR1 SGHDN and CDR2 FVKESK come from the germline V gene. J was trimmed by 5 bases and V by 3 bases; bases with no gene match: 3. The CDR3 covers 13 residues. The CDR3 spells CASSQGLGNEQYF. CDR3 in DNA: TGTGCCAGCAGCCAGGGACTAGGCAACGAGCAGTACTTC.

The chain employs TRBV7-9 and TRBJ1-6, with D maybe TRBD1 (5 bases). V was trimmed by 6 bases and J by 10 bases, leaving 16 bases between them. CDR1 is SEHNR, CDR2 FQNEAQ, per germline (reference sequence). The CDR3 runs to 14 residues. The CDR3 DNA reads as TGTGCCAGCAGTTCCGGGACCCCGGGGTCACCCCTCCACTTT. Translation: CASSSGTPGSPLHF. Using reference TRBV7-9 and TRBJ1-6 for the parts outside the CDR3, the full variable domain is DTGVSQNPRHKITKRGQNVTFRCDPISEHNRLYWYRQTLGQGPEFLTYFQNEAQLEKSRLLSDRFSAERPKGSFSTLEIQRTEQGDSAMYLCASSSGTPGSPLHFGNGTRLTVT.

This chain joins TRBV2 and TRBJ2-5; a weak D match, TRBD1 (6 bases). This CDR3 contains 13 residues. Germline loops: CDR1 SNHLY, CDR2 FYNNEI. With 9 bases removed from V and 1 base from J, the gap between germline ends came to 12 bases. The CDR3 loop reads CARRQVAQETQYF. In nucleotides, the CDR3 is TGTGCCAGAAGACAGGTTGCCCAAGAGACCCAGTACTTC.

V gene TRBV18 combines with J gene TRBJ2-2; TRBD2 aligns across 8 bases. The germline gives CDR1 KGHSH, CDR2 LQKENI. The V and J ends lost 2 bases and 6 bases, in that order; junction bases with no gene match: 5. The CDR3 has 15 amino acids. The DNA for the CDR3 is TGTGCCAGCTCACCAAGAGCGGGAGCCCCCGGGGAGCTGTTTTTT. Translating gives CASSPRAGAPGELFF. Variable domain in full (rest from reference TRBV18 and TRBJ2-2): NAGVMQNPRHLVRRRGQEARLRCSPMKGHSHVYWYRQLPEEGLKFMVYLQKENIIDESGMPKERFSAEFPKEGPSILRIQQVVRGDSAAYFCASSPRAGAPGELFFGEGSRLTVL.

The V and J genes are TRBV11-2 and TRBJ2-7, with TRBD2 identical over 7 bases. The trim removed 4 bases at V and 4 bases at J, leaving 10 bases unmatched. Germline V CDR1 and CDR2: SGHAT, FQNNGV. The CDR3 is 15 residues long. The CDR3 coding sequence is TGTGCCAGCAGCTACCCCTCGGCGGGAGAGTACGAGCAGTACTTC. Its translation: CASSYPSAGEYEQYF.

This chain links TRBV4-3 with TRBJ2-7; D gene uncertain. Germline V gene sequence: CDR1 LGHNA, CDR2 YSLEER. This CDR3 region has 14 residues. The V gene lost 0 bases and the J gene lost 7 bases, with 13 bases spanning the gap. Here the CDR3 DNA reads TGCGCCAGCAGCCAAGATCCAGGACCCGTAGAGCAGTACTTC. Its translation is CASSQDPGPVEQYF.

This clone has more than one count but fewer than ten. The CDR3 spells CASKQDASSYEQYF. CDR3 nucleotides: TGTGCCAGCAAGCAGGACGCGAGCTCCTACGAGCAGTACTTC. The chain joins TRBV11-2 to TRBJ2-7, with D unclear. With 7 bases removed from V and 0 bases from J, the gap between germline ends came to 13 bases. Germline lookup yields CDR1 SGHAT and CDR2 FQNNGV. This CDR3 region has 14 residues.

A single count supports this clone. V and J are TRBV4-3 and TRBJ2-6; D is perhaps TRBD2 (6 bases). Trimming took off 0 bases at V and 0 bases at J, with 9 bases between the two ends. The CDR3 has 17 amino acids. Germline V CDR1 and CDR2: LGHNA, YSLEER. CDR3 nucleotide sequence: TGCGCCAGCAGCCAAGATGACGGGAGCTCTGGGGCCAACGTCCTGACTTTC. Its protein product is CASSQDDGSSGANVLTF.